Reported below is one T cell receptor (beta chain). This may be a read error: a much more frequent sequence differs by one nucleotide. Noted time point: newly diagnosed GD, antithyroid drugs for less than 3 months. Generation of the TCR library employed RNA extracted from PBMCs. J lost 5 bases, V lost 1 base, and 3 bases had no gene match. This CDR3 is built from 15 residues. This entry comes from a study of regulatory T cells in long-lasting Graves disease. Combining iRepertoire HTBI primers with Arm-PCR of CDR3 regions, the authors built TCR beta libraries. TCRdb recomputed calls from the multiplex PCR reads with MiXCR, one row per CDR3 protein. The sample consists of hundreds of thousands of distinct CDR3 sequences, roughly 17% of them appearing once. This sample was also put to use in a study of T cells in Graves' hyperthyroidism and ophthalmopathy. This second study notes: Subjects aged 18 to 65 presented with newly diagnosed hyperthyroidism of less than 2 months' duration.

This receptor was identified in a man in his forties with Graves disease. The chain recombines TRBV12-3 or TRBV12-4 with TRBJ1-3; 9 bases line up with TRBD1. The sequences come from peripheral blood mononuclear cells (PBMCs), collected at new diagnosis, from a patient treated with antithyroid drugs. The CDR3 reads CASSLDRGHRNTIYF. The CDR3 region has the DNA TGTGCCAGCAGTTTAGACAGGGGGCATAGAAACACCATATATTTT.